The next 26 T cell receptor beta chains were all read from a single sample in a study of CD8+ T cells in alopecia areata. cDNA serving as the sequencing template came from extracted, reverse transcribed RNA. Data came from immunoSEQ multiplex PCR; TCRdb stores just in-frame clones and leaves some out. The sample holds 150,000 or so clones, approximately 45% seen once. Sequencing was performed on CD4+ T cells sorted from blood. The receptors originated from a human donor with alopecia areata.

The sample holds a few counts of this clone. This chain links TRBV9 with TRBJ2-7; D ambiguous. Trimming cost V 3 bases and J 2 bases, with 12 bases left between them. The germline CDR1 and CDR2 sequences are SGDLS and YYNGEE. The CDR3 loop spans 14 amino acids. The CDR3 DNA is TGTGCCAGCAGCGCGGCCCCCACCGCCTACGAGCAGTACTTC. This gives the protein CASSAAPTAYEQYF.

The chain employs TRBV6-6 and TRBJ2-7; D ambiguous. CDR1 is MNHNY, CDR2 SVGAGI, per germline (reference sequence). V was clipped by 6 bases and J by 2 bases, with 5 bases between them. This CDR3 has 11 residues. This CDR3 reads CASSRAYEQYF. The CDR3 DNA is TGTGCCAGCAGCCGGGCCTACGAGCAGTACTTC.

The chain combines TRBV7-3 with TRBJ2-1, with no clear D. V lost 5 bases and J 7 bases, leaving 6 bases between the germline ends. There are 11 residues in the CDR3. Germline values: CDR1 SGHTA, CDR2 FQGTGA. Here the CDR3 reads CASSQNNEQFF. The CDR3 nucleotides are TGTGCCAGCAGCCAAAATAATGAGCAGTTCTTC.

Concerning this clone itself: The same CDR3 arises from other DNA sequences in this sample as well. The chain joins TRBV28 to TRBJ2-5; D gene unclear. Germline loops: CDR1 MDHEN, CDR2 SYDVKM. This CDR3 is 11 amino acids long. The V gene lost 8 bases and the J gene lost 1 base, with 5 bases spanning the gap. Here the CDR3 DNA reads TGTGCCAGCGGCGGCCAAGAGACCCAGTACTTC. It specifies CASGGQETQYF.

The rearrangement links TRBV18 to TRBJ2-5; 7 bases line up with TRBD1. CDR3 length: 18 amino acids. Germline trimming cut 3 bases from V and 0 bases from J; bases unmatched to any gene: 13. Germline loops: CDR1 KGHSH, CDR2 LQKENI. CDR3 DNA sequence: TGTGCCAGCTCACCCAGGACAGGCAGAGGAGCGTACCAAGAGACCCAGTACTTC. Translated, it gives CASSPRTGRGAYQETQYF.

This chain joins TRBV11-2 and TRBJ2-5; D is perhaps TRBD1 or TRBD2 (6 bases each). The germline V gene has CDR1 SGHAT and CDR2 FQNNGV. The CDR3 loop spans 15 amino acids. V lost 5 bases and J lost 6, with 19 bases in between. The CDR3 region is CASSPIGGVAKTQYF. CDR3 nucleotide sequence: TGTGCCAGCAGCCCCATCGGGGGCGTTGCTAAGACCCAGTACTTC.

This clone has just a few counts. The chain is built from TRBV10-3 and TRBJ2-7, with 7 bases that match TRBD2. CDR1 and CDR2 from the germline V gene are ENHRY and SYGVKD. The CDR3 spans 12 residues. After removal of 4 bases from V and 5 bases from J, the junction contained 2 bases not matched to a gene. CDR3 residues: CAISGLADEQYF. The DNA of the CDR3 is TGTGCCATCAGTGGGCTAGCGGACGAGCAGTACTTC.

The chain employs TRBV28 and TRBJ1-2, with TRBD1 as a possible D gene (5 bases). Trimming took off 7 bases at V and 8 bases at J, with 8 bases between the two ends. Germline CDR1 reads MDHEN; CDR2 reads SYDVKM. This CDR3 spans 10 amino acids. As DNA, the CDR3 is TGTGCCAGCAAGGGGAGCGGCTACACCTTC. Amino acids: CASKGSGYTF.

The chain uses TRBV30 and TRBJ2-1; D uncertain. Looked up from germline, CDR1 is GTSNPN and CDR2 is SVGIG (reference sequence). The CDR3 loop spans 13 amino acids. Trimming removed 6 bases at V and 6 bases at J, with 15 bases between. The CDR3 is CACKAAGVNEQFF. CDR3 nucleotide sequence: TGTGCCTGCAAGGCCGCTGGGGTCAATGAGCAGTTCTTC.

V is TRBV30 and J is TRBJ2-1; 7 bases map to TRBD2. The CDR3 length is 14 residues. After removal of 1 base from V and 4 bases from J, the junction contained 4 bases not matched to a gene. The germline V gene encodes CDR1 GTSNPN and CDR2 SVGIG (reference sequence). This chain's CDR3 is CAWSAGGPYNEQFF. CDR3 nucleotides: TGTGCCTGGAGTGCGGGAGGTCCTTACAATGAGCAGTTCTTC.

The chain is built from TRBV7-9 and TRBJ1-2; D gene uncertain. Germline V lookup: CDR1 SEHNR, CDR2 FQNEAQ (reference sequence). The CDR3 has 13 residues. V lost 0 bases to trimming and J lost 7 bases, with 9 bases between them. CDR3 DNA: TGTGCCAGCAGCTTAGCGCCGGAGGGTGGCTACACCTTC. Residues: CASSLAPEGGYTF.

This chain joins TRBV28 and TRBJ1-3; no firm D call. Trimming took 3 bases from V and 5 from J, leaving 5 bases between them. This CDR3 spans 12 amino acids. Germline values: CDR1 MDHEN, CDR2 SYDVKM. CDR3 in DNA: TGTGCCAGCAGTTTGGGTCGAAACACCATATATTTT. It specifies CASSLGRNTIYF. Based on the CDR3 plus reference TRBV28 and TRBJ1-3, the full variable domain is DVKVTQSSRYLVKRTGEKVFLECVQDMDHENMFWYRQDPGLGLRLIYFSYDVKMKEKGDIPEGYSVSREKKERFSLILESASTNQTSMYLCASSLGRNTIYFGEGSWLTVV.

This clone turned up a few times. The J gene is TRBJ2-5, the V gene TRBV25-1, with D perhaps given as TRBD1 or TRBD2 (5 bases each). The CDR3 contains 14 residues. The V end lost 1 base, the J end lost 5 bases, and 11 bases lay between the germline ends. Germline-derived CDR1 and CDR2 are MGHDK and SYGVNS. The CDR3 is CASSEFGGIETQYF. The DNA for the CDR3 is TGTGCCAGCAGTGAATTTGGGGGAATCGAGACCCAGTACTTC.

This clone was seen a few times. CDR3 in DNA: TGTGCCAGCTCCAGAGAGGGTGCCACAGATACGCAGTATTTT. Residues: CASSREGATDTQYF. This chain uses TRBV2 with TRBJ2-3; TRBD2 might be the D (5 bases). The CDR3 is made up of 14 amino acids. Per the germline V gene, CDR1 is SNHLY and CDR2 is FYNNEI. Trimming took off 8 bases at V and 2 bases at J, with 14 bases between the two ends. Filled out from reference TRBV2 and TRBJ2-3, the complete variable domain reads EPEVTQTPSHQVTQMGQEVILRCVPISNHLYFYWYRQILGQKVEFLVSFYNNEISEKSEIFDDQFSVERPDGSNFTLKIRSTKLEDSAMYFCASSREGATDTQYFGPGTRLTVL.

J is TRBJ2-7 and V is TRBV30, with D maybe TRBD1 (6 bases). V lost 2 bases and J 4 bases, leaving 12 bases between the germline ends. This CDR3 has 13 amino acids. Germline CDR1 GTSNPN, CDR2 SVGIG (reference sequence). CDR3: CAWSPEQGYEQYF. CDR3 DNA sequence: TGTGCCTGGAGTCCTGAACAGGGTTACGAGCAGTACTTC.

The CDR3 is CSAGSGTSQFF. CDR3 sequence (DNA): TGCAGTGCTGGTTCAGGGACGAGCCAGTTCTTC. V usage is TRBV20-1 and J usage is TRBJ2-1; the D gene could be TRBD1 or TRBD2 (5 bases each). The V end was cut by 5 bases, the J end by 13 bases, with 15 bases between. Germline loops: CDR1 DFQATT, CDR2 SNEGSKA (reference sequence). This CDR3 spans 11 amino acids.

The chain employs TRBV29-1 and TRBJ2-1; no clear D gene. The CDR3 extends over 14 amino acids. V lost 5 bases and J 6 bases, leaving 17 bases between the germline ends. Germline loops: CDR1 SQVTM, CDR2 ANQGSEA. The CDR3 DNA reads TGCAGCGTTCGAAATAGGGCTTTGGGCAATGAGCAGTTCTTC. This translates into CSVRNRALGNEQFF.

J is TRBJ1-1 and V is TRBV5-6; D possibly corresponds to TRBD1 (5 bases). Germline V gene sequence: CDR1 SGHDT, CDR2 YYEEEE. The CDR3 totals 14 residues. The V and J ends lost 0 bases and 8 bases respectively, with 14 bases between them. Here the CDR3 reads CASSLGVVGAEAFF. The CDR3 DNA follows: TGTGCCAGCAGCTTGGGTGTCGTCGGGGCAGAAGCTTTCTTT.

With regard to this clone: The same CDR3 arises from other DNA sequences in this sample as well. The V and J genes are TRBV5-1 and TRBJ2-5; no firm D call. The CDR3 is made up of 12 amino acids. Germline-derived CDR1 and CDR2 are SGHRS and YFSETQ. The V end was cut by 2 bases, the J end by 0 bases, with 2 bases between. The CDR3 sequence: CASSFDQETQYF. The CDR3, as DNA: TGCGCCAGCAGCTTCGACCAAGAGACCCAGTACTTC. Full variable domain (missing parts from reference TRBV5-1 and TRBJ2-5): KAGVTQTPRYLIKTRGQQVTLSCSPISGHRSVSWYQQTPGQGLQFLFEYFSETQRNKGNFPGRFSGRQFSNSRSEMNVSTLELGDSALYLCASSFDQETQYFGPGTRLLVL.

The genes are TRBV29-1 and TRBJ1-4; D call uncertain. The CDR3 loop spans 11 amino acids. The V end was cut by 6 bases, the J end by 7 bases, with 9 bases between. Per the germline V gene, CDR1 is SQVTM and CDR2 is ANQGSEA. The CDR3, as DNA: TGCAGCGTACTCCGCAGTGAAAAACTGTTTTTT. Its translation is CSVLRSEKLFF. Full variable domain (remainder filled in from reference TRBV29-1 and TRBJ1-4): SAVISQKPSRDICQRGTSLTIQCQVDSQVTMMFWYRQQPGQSLTLIATANQGSEATYESGFVIDKFPISRPNLTFSTLTVSNMSPEDSSIYLCSVLRSEKLFFGSGTQLSVL.

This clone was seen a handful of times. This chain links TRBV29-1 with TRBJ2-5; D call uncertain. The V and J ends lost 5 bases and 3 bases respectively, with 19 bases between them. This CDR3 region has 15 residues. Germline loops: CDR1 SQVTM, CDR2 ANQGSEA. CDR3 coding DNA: TGCAGCGTTTCCCCCACCGGGCCCCCTGAAGAGACCCAGTACTTC. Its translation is CSVSPTGPPEETQYF. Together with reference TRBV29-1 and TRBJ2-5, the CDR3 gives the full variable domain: SAVISQKPSRDICQRGTSLTIQCQVDSQVTMMFWYRQQPGQSLTLIATANQGSEATYESGFVIDKFPISRPNLTFSTLTVSNMSPEDSSIYLCSVSPTGPPEETQYFGPGTRLLVL.

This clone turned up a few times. Here the CDR3 reads CSVEGRTRAGEQYF. For the CDR3, the DNA is TGCAGCGTTGAGGGTCGGACGCGGGCCGGCGAGCAGTACTTC. The chain links TRBV29-1 to TRBJ2-7, with D tentatively TRBD2 (5 bases). The germline gives CDR1 SQVTM, CDR2 ANQGSEA. The CDR3 is 14 residues long. V was clipped by 3 bases and J by 6 bases, with 18 bases between them.

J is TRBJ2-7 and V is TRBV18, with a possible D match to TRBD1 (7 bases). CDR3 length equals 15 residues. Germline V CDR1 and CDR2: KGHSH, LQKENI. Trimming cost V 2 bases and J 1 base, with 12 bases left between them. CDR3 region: CASSPLSGGSYEQYF. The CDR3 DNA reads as TGTGCCAGCTCACCATTGTCAGGGGGGTCCTACGAGCAGTACTTC.

In DNA form, the CDR3 reads TGTGCCAGCAGGGAACAGGGTCGGGACAATGAGCAGTTCTTC. Translation gives CASREQGRDNEQFF. This chain connects TRBV28 to TRBJ2-1, with a tentative D call TRBD1 (6 bases). Germline-derived CDR1 and CDR2 are MDHEN and SYDVKM. This CDR3 is built from 14 residues. V lost 6 bases and J 5 bases, leaving 14 bases between the germline ends.

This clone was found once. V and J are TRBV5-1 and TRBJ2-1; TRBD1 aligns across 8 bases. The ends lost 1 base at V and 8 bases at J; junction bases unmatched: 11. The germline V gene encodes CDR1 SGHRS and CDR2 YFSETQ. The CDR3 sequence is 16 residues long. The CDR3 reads CASSLPQGAKGDEQFF. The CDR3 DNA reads TGCGCCAGCAGCTTGCCGCAGGGGGCCAAAGGGGATGAGCAGTTCTTC.

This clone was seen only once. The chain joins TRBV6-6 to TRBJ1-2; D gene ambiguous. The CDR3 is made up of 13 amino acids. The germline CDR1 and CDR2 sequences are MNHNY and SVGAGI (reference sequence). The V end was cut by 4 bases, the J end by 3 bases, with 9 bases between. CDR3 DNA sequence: TGTGCCAGCAGTTCCCCAGGATACTATGGCTACACCTTC. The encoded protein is CASSSPGYYGYTF.